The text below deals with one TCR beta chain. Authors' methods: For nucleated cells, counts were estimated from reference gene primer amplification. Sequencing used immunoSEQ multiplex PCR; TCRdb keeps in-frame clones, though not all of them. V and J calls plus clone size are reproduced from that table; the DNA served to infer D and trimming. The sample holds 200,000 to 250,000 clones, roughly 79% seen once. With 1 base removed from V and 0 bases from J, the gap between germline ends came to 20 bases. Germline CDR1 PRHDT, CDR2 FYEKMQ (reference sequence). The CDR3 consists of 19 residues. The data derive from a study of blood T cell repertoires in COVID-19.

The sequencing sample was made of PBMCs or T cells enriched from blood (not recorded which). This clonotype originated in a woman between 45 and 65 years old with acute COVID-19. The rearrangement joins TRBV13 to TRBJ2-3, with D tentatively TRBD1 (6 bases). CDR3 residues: CASSLEDLNRDKSTDTQYF. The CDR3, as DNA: TGTGCCAGCAGCTTAGAGGACCTAAATCGGGACAAAAGCACAGATACGCAGTATTTT.